The 17 T cell receptor beta chains in this list originate from one sample, sequenced in a study of regulatory T cells in long-lasting Graves disease. As for time point: persistent/refractory GD, antithyroid drugs over 5 years with positive TRAb. RNA from PBMCs was the source of the TCR library. Through Arm-PCR of CDR3 regions and iRepertoire HTBI primers, TCR beta libraries were built. TCRdb re-derived calls from the multiplex PCR reads in MiXCR, one entry per CDR3 protein. This sample yields more than 300,000 distinct CDR3 sequences, of which 15% to 20% are seen a single time; just under 30% belongs to the top ten. The sample consisted of peripheral blood mononuclear cells (PBMCs), taken when the disease was refractory, from a patient treated with antithyroid drugs. The receptors here all came from a female donor with Graves disease.

J is TRBJ2-1 and V is TRBV2, with TRBD1 as a possible D gene (6 bases). The V end lost 5 bases, the J end lost 1 base, and 12 bases lay between the germline ends. CDR3 size: 15 residues. Germline V CDR1 and CDR2: SNHLY, FYNNEI. In DNA, the CDR3 is TGTGCCAGCAGTCGCCGGGGACATTCCTACAATGAGCAGTTCTTC. Amino acid sequence: CASSRRGHSYNEQFF.

The gene calls are TRBV3-1 and TRBJ2-1; D not resolved. CDR3 size: 14 residues. V lost 1 base to trimming and J lost 5 bases, with 9 bases between them. Germline CDR1 is LGHDT and CDR2 is YNNKEL (reference sequence). CDR3 bases: TGTGCCAGCAGCCAAGCCCGCGCTAACAATGAGCAGTTCTTC. Translating it yields CASSQARANNEQFF.

The J gene is TRBJ2-5, the V gene TRBV7-9; D is ambiguous. V was trimmed by 5 bases and J by 7 bases, leaving 14 bases between them. Germline values: CDR1 SEHNR, CDR2 FQNEAQ (reference sequence). This CDR3 is 13 amino acids long. As DNA, the CDR3 is TGTGCCAGCAGCCTCGACGGGCCCAGGACCCAGTACTTC. It translates to CASSLDGPRTQYF.

This chain joins TRBV4-2 and TRBJ2-1; D gene ambiguous. Germline CDR1 and CDR2: LGHNA and YNFKEQ. The CDR3 has 14 residues. V lost 1 base and J 7 bases, leaving 11 bases between the germline ends. CDR3 region: CASSQVYGENEQFF. CDR3 DNA: TGTGCCAGCAGCCAAGTGTATGGTGAAAATGAGCAGTTCTTC.

This clonotype was recorded a few times. V usage is TRBV6-4 and J usage is TRBJ2-7; D remains unclear. The CDR3 is 10 residues long. Germline assignment: CDR1 MRHNA and CDR2 SNTAGT. V dropped 7 bases and J dropped 6 bases, with 7 bases sitting between them. In nucleotides, the CDR3 is TGTGCCAGCACCGAGTGCGAGCAGTACTTC. It translates to CASTECEQYF.

This clonotype was seen many times. This chain links TRBV6-1 with TRBJ1-5; D might be TRBD1 (6 bases). The CDR3 length is 14 residues. The V gene's germline CDR1 is MNHNS and CDR2 SASEGT. V lost 6 bases and J lost 3, with 12 bases in between. CDR3 sequence: CASRKQGTNQPQHF. CDR3 sequence (DNA): TGTGCCAGCAGGAAACAGGGTACCAATCAGCCCCAGCATTTT.

Details on this clonotype: A much larger clone sits a single nucleotide away, making a read error possible. This chain links TRBV2 with TRBJ2-6; D is undetermined. This CDR3 comprises 12 residues. Germline values: CDR1 SNHLY, CDR2 FYNNEI. Trimming took off 7 bases at V and 4 bases at J, with 5 bases between the two ends. In DNA form, the CDR3 reads TGTGCCAGCAAGGCCGGGGCCAACGTCCTGACTTTC. Its protein is CASKAGANVLTF.

This clonotype was counted between two and nine times. This sequence joins TRBV28 and TRBJ2-7; TRBD1 is a possible D gene (6 bases). The CDR3 sequence is 15 residues long. In germline, CDR1 is MDHEN, CDR2 SYDVKM. Trimming shortened V by 2 bases and J by 2 bases, and 13 bases separated the two germline ends. For the CDR3, the DNA is TGTGCCAGCAGTTTAGCCCGAGGGGGTACCTACGAGCAGTACTTC. This gives the protein CASSLARGGTYEQYF.

This chain links TRBV6-1 with TRBJ1-2; 7 positions match TRBD1. V shed 5 bases, J shed 8 bases, and the junction held 20 bases outside the gene matches. The CDR3 sequence is 17 residues long. Looked up from germline, CDR1 is MNHNS and CDR2 is SASEGT. CDR3 protein: CASSQITQTGKVNGYTF. CDR3 sequence (DNA): TGTGCCAGCAGTCAAATAACCCAGACAGGGAAGGTCAACGGCTACACCTTC.

The table lists this clonotype with many counts. The CDR3 loop reads CASRRGTYGGELFF. In nucleotides, the CDR3 is TGTGCCAGCAGGAGAGGGACATACGGCGGGGAGCTGTTTTTT. The chain couples TRBV2 to TRBJ2-2; D might be TRBD1 (6 bases). The CDR3 sequence is 14 residues long. In germline, CDR1 is SNHLY, CDR2 FYNNEI. V was trimmed by 6 bases and J by 7 bases, leaving 15 bases between them.

Only a few counts were recorded for this clonotype. This chain uses TRBV7-9 with TRBJ1-4; D may be TRBD1 (5 bases). CDR1 is SEHNR, CDR2 FQNEAQ, per germline (reference sequence). The CDR3 has 16 residues. V gave up 1 base and J gave up 5 bases, with 14 bases separating them. CDR3 nucleotide sequence: TGTGCCAGCAGCTTAGGAGGTCCAGGGCTAAATGAAAAACTGTTTTTT. It codes for CASSLGGPGLNEKLFF.

The table lists this clonotype with a few counts. The chain is built from TRBV4-2 and TRBJ1-5; TRBD1 might be the D (6 bases). From germline, CDR1 is LGHNA and CDR2 YNFKEQ. The length of the CDR3 is 17 residues. V was trimmed by 0 bases and J by 0 bases, leaving 12 bases between them. CDR3 region: CASSQEQGLYSNQPQHF. CDR3 bases: TGTGCCAGCAGCCAAGAGCAGGGGTTGTATAGCAATCAGCCCCAGCATTTT.

This clonotype was counted many times. The rearrangement joins TRBV28 to TRBJ2-7; D gene uncertain. The CDR3 consists of 16 residues. CDR1 is MDHEN and CDR2 is SYDVKM in the germline V gene. V gave up 6 bases and J gave up 3 bases, with 21 bases separating them. CDR3 DNA: TGTGCCAGCAGCTCCCCCGGCGATAGGCCGCGCTACGAGCAGTACTTC. Encoded protein: CASSSPGDRPRYEQYF.

This clonotype was seen at least ten times. One junction end does not reproduce the germline sequence, and a read error may be involved. The V call is TRBV5-1, the J call TRBJ1-5, with TRBD1 identical over 8 bases. Germline lookup yields CDR1 SGHRS and CDR2 YFSETQ. There are 15 residues in the CDR3. This chain's CDR3 is CASSLTGEGNQPQHF. CDR3 in DNA: TGTGCCAGCAGCTTGACAGGGGAAGGCAATCAGCCCCAGCATTTT.

The rearrangement uses TRBV13 and TRBJ2-5; 10 nucleotides agree with TRBD1. CDR3 length: 14 amino acids. Per germline, CDR1 PRHDT and CDR2 FYEKMQ (reference sequence). Trimming at V came to 8 bases and at J to 7 bases, leaving 10 bases not matched to a gene. The CDR3 reads CASRRGTGAGTQYF. CDR3 sequence (DNA): TGTGCCAGCCGGCGGGGGACAGGGGCGGGGACCCAGTACTTC.

This clonotype was picked up many times. The chain couples TRBV28 to TRBJ1-2; TRBD1 is a possible D gene (6 bases). Germline V gene lookup returns CDR1 MDHEN and CDR2 SYDVKM. CDR3 size: 16 residues. Trimming took off 2 bases at V and 3 bases at J, with 16 bases between the two ends. CDR3 loop: CASSLVGQLGDYGYTF. DNA of the CDR3: TGTGCCAGCAGTTTAGTTGGACAGCTCGGGGACTATGGCTACACCTTC.

This clonotype was recorded at least ten times. The chain joins TRBV10-3 to TRBJ1-5; D gene uncertain. The CDR3 loop spans 12 amino acids. CDR1 and CDR2 from the germline V gene are ENHRY and SYGVKD. The V end lost 2 bases, the J end lost 7 bases, and 6 bases lay between the germline ends. The CDR3 nucleotides are TGTGCCATCAGTGAGACCCACCAGCCCCAGCATTTT. Amino acid sequence: CAISETHQPQHF.